The next 12 T cell receptor beta chains were all read from a single sample in a study of technical replicates of blood from a few donors. Using immunoSEQ multiplex PCR, the repertoire was profiled, and TCRdb retains in-frame clones only, with some absent. Of just under 100,000 clones in the sample, 95% were seen once. The specimen was T cells isolated from PBMCs. The receptor source for this set is a human donor in good health.

This clone came up once. The J gene is TRBJ2-5, the V gene TRBV7-8; perhaps TRBD2 as D (5 bases). Trimming removed 0 bases at V and 4 bases at J, with 18 bases between. Germline CDR1 SGHVS, CDR2 FQNEAQ. CDR3 length: 17 residues. The CDR3 nucleotides are TGTGCCAGCAGCTTAGCGCCCAGATCCGCGCGGGTAGAGACCCAGTACTTC. It yields the protein CASSLAPRSARVETQYF. The full variable domain, with the rest looked up from reference TRBV7-8 and TRBJ2-5, is GAGVSQSPRYKVAKRGQDVALRCDPISGHVSLFWYQQALGQGPEFLTYFQNEAQLDKSGLPSDRFFAERPEGSVSTLKIQRTQQEDSAVYLCASSLAPRSARVETQYFGPGTRLLVL.

The chain carries TRBV6-5 and TRBJ1-3, with a possible D match to TRBD1 (6 bases). Trimming stripped 7 bases from V and 3 bases from J, with 13 bases between. The length of the CDR3 is 14 residues. Per germline, CDR1 MNHEY and CDR2 SVGAGI. CDR3 region: CASTYREGGNTIYF. The CDR3 bases are TGTGCCAGCACCTACAGGGAAGGTGGAAACACCATATATTTT.

The gene calls are TRBV11-2 and TRBJ2-1; tentatively, D is TRBD2 (6 bases). This CDR3 has 12 residues. The V gene lost 1 base and the J gene lost 12 bases, with 10 bases spanning the gap. CDR1 is SGHAT, CDR2 FQNNGV, per germline. For the CDR3, the DNA is TGTGCCAGCAGCTTAGTAGTTAGCGGGCAGTTCTTC. The encoded protein is CASSLVVSGQFF.

This rearrangement joins TRBV5-6 to TRBJ1-2; 8 bases are shared with TRBD1. Germline CDR1 SGHDT, CDR2 YYEEEE. The CDR3 is 17 amino acids. J gave up 3 bases and V 0 bases, and 10 bases lay outside the gene matches. DNA for the CDR3: TGTGCCAGCAGCTTGGCGGCAGGGGGCAAATGGGACTATGGCTACACCTTC. This codes for CASSLAAGGKWDYGYTF.

The J gene is TRBJ2-1, the V gene TRBV7-8; 7 bases are shared with TRBD2. The CDR3 is 14 amino acids. The V segment lost 8 bases and the J segment 8 bases; nucleotides outside the gene matches: 12. The germline CDR1 and CDR2 sequences are SGHVS and FQNEAQ. The CDR3 region is CASRPWGGGDEQFF. The CDR3 nucleotides read TGTGCCAGCCGACCCTGGGGTGGGGGGGATGAGCAGTTCTTC.

The genes are TRBV30 and TRBJ1-6, with TRBD1 matching 7 bases. Germline loops: CDR1 GTSNPN, CDR2 SVGIG (reference sequence). This CDR3 has 14 residues. V dropped 2 bases and J dropped 11; count of bases not matched to a gene: 9. The CDR3 DNA reads as TGTGCCTGGAGTCTACAAGGGGGCAAGGCACCCCTCCACTTT. As protein: CAWSLQGGKAPLHF.

CDR3 region: CASSPPGGLSSNTEAFF. The CDR3 coding sequence is TGTGCCAGCAGCCCCCCGGGGGGGTTGTCCTCGAACACTGAAGCTTTCTTT. The chain has TRBV7-9 and TRBJ1-1; perhaps TRBD1 as D (5 bases). CDR1 is SEHNR, CDR2 FQNEAQ, per germline (reference sequence). The CDR3 length is 17 residues. The V gene lost 5 bases and the J gene lost 1 base, with 20 bases spanning the gap.

The chain combines TRBV5-1 with TRBJ2-1; no clear D gene. This CDR3 region has 14 residues. V was cut by 0 bases and J by 3 bases, with 7 bases left in between. Germline lookup yields CDR1 SGHRS and CDR2 YFSETQ. The CDR3 region is CASSLARGYNEQFF. The DNA for the CDR3 is TGCGCCAGCAGCTTGGCCAGAGGCTACAATGAGCAGTTCTTC. Full variable domain (outside the CDR3, taken from reference TRBV5-1 and TRBJ2-1): KAGVTQTPRYLIKTRGQQVTLSCSPISGHRSVSWYQQTPGQGLQFLFEYFSETQRNKGNFPGRFSGRQFSNSRSEMNVSTLELGDSALYLCASSLARGYNEQFFGPGTRLTVL.

This clone is a singleton in its sample. The gene calls are TRBV29-1 and TRBJ2-3; 7 bases are shared with TRBD1. CDR3 size: 14 residues. The junction had 11 bases not matched to a gene; V was cut back by 7 bases and J by 4 bases. Germline CDR1 is SQVTM and CDR2 is ANQGSEA. As DNA, the CDR3 is TGCAGCGGGAGGTCGACAGGGCGGGCAGATACGCAGTATTTT. This codes for CSGRSTGRADTQYF.

As regards this clone: A read error may account for a junction end that differs from germline. V gene TRBV7-7 combines with J gene TRBJ2-7; the D gene is possibly TRBD2 (5 bases). Germline-derived CDR1 and CDR2 are SSHAT and FNYEAQ (reference sequence). The CDR3 extends over 14 amino acids. CDR3 nucleotides: TGTGCTAGCAGCTTAGATGTGGGCGCGGGCGAGCAGTACTTC. Translation: CASSLDVGAGEQYF.

The rearrangement links TRBV4-1 to TRBJ1-5, with D unresolved. Trimming cost V 3 bases and J 5 bases, with 14 bases left between them. CDR3 length: 15 residues. Looked up from germline, CDR1 is MGHRA and CDR2 is YSYEKL. The CDR3, as DNA: TGCGCCAGCAGCCAGGGCCCGCAGGTGGATCAGCCCCAGCATTTT. It encodes CASSQGPQVDQPQHF.

This clone has a handful of counts. This chain uses TRBV5-4 with TRBJ2-7; 10 bases line up with TRBD1. CDR3 length: 14 residues. The germline V gene encodes CDR1 SGHNT and CDR2 YYREEE (reference sequence). The trim removed 4 bases at V and 7 bases at J, leaving 8 bases unmatched. CDR3 DNA: TGTGCCAGCAGCCCCGGGACAGGGGTCGGGGAGCAGTACTTC. This gives the protein CASSPGTGVGEQYF.